This T cell receptor (beta chain) was found in a study of blood T cell repertoires in COVID-19. Study overall: Samples taken during acute and convalescent COVID-19 were collected in the United States, Italy and Spain.

This CDR3 region has 13 residues. Germline-derived CDR1 and CDR2 are LNHDA and SQIVND (reference sequence). Trimming pared 7 bases from V and 2 bases from J, leaving 11 bases between. Of note for this clone: Different DNA sequences within this sample yield the same CDR3.

The Seattle patients, enrolled during active infection, were followed longitudinally. The repertoire was sequenced with immunoSEQ multiplex PCR; TCRdb's copy has only in-frame clones and lacks some. In the table there are around 200,000 clones, roughly 84% of which are singletons. This clonotype originated in a woman between 65 and 79 years old with COVID-19, enrolled during active disease. The material sequenced was peripheral blood. The J gene is TRBJ1-1, the V gene TRBV19; no reliable D call. CDR3 residues: CASKESLNTEAFF. The CDR3 nucleotides are TGTGCCAGTAAGGAGTCACTTAACACTGAAGCTTTCTTT.